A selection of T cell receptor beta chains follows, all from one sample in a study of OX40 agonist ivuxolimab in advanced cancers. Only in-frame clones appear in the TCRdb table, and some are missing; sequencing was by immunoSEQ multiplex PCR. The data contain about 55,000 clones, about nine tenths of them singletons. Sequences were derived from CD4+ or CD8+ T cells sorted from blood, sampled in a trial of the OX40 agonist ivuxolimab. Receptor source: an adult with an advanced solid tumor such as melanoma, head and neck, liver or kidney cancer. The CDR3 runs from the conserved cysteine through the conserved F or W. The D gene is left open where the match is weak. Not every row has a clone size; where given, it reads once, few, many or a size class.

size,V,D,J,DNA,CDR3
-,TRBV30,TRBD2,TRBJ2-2,TGTGCCTGGATACCGGGACTAGCGGGAGCTGGGGCCGCCGGGGAGCTGTTTTTT,CAWIPGLAGAGAAGELFF
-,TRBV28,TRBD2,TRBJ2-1,TGTGCCAGCAGCCTTAGCGGGAGGTGGTCCAATGAGCAGTTCTTC,CASSLSGRWSNEQFF
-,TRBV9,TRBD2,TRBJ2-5,TGTGCCAGCAGCGCCCATTCTAGCGGGAGCTTACAGACCCAGTACTTC,CASSAHSSGSLQTQYF
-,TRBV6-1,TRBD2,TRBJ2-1,TGTGCCAGCAGTGAAGAAGCGGGAGGGTACAATGAGCAGTTCTTC,CASSEEAGGYNEQFF
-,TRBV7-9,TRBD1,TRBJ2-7,TGTGCCGTACCACAGGGGCCCCCGAACGAGCAGTACTTC,CAVPQGPPNEQYF
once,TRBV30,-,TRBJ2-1,TGTGCCTGGAGTGTACGGTTGGGGGAGTGGCCCAACAATGAGCAGTTCTTC,CAWSVRLGEWPNNEQFF
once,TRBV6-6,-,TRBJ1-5,TGTGCCAGCAGTCGAGATCAGCCCCAGCATTTT,CASSRDQPQHF
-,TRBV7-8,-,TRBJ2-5,TGTGCCAGCAGCTTGCGGAGGGGGGACCAAGAGACCCAGTACTTC,CASSLRRGDQETQYF
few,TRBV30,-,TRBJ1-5,TGTGCCTGGAGTGGAGCAAAGCAGCCCCAGCATTTT,CAWSGAKQPQHF
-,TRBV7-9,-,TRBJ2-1,TGTGCCAGCAGCTCCCGGGACTCCACCTACAATGAGCAGTTCTTC,CASSSRDSTYNEQFF
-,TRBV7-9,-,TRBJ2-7,TGTGCCAGCAGCTCCGACAGGTCCTACGAGCAGTACTTC,CASSSDRSYEQYF
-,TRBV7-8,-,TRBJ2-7,TGTGCCAGCAGCCAAGCACGGCAGCCCTACGAGCAGTACTTC,CASSQARQPYEQYF
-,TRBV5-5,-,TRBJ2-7,TGTGCCAGCAGCTTTTTACCCGAGGGGGAGCAGTACTTC,CASSFLPEGEQYF
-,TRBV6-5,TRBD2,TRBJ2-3,TGTGCCACAGGACTAGCGGTTCTCACAGATACGCAGTATTTT,CATGLAVLTDTQYF
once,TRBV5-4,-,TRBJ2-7,TGTGCCAGCAGCCTCCTGGGCGGGCCTAAGGTGTACGAGCAGTACTTC,CASSLLGGPKVYEQYF
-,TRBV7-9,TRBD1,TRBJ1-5,TGTGCCAGCACCCCCGGCGACAGGGAGGGGCAGCCCCAGCATTTT,CASTPGDREGQPQHF
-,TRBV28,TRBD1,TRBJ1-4,TGTGCCAGCAGTTCTGGACAGGACGCCCGTGGAAAACTGTTTTTT,CASSSGQDARGKLFF
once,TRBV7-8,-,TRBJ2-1,TGTGCCAGCAGCCCCGGCGGTTTGGGGAGGAATGAGCAGTTCTTC,CASSPGGLGRNEQFF